This T cell receptor (beta chain) emerged from a study of blood T cell repertoires in COVID-19. This clone was picked up a small number of times. The CDR3 totals 12 residues. The germline CDR1 and CDR2 sequences are MNHEY and SVGAGI. Trimming pared 11 bases from V and 4 bases from J, leaving 14 bases between. Data came from immunoSEQ multiplex PCR; TCRdb stores just in-frame clones and leaves some out. The data show fewer than 400,000 clones, roughly 86% seen once. V usage is TRBV6-5 and J usage is TRBJ2-5, with D perhaps matching TRBD1 (5 bases). The receptor was isolated from a human donor in a cohort sampled during active COVID-19. Specimen: peripheral blood. The CDR3: CAATMQGETQYF. The CDR3 DNA follows: TGTGCCGCAACGATGCAGGGAGAGACCCAGTACTTC.